Below are 26 T cell receptor beta chains sequenced from a single sample in a study of T cells in Graves' hyperthyroidism and ophthalmopathy. Regions amplified from RNA transcripts were the TCR beta CDR3 regions. The HTBI set primed first-round TCR CDR3 RT-PCR. From the multiplex PCR reads, TCRdb called clonotypes with MiXCR, one entry per CDR3 protein. The data hold hundreds of thousands of distinct CDR3 sequences, with about 20% observed a single time. The sequenced sample was blood. The receptors here all came from a middle-aged man with Graves' ophthalmopathy.

This clonotype has ten or more counts. The CDR3 region has the DNA TGTGCCAGCAGCGCCAACAGGGGTTGGGATTACAATGAGCAGTTCTTC. This codes for CASSANRGWDYNEQFF. The chain uses TRBV13 and TRBJ2-1; 7 nucleotides line up with TRBD1. V gave up 5 bases and J gave up 4 bases; unmatched junction bases: 11. Germline loops: CDR1 PRHDT, CDR2 FYEKMQ (reference sequence). CDR3 length equals 16 residues.

This clonotype was counted many times. This rearrangement joins TRBV7-8 to TRBJ2-1, with D possibly TRBD2 on 6 matching bases. V was clipped by 4 bases and J by 7 bases, with 20 bases between them. The CDR3 covers 16 residues. CDR1 SGHVS and CDR2 FQNEAQ come from the germline V gene. As DNA, the CDR3 is TGTGCCAGCAGCTCAAATGACCGGGACTCCTTTAATGAGCAGTTCTTC. Its translation is CASSSNDRDSFNEQFF.

With respect to this clonotype: Being one base from a much bigger clone, this may be a read error. The chain has TRBV2 and TRBJ2-7; 7 nucleotides match TRBD2. The CDR3 extends over 15 amino acids. The ends lost 2 bases at V and 2 bases at J; junction bases unmatched: 6. Germline CDR1 is SNHLY and CDR2 is FYNNEI. CDR3 amino acids: CASSEIGGRTYEQYF. The CDR3 nucleotides read TGTGCCAGCAGTGAAATCGGCGGGAGAACCTACGAGCAGTACTTC.

This clonotype was picked up one time. This CDR3 reads CAISGGLAGGEQYF. CDR3 DNA sequence: TGCGCCATTTCTGGGGGGCTAGCGGGCGGCGAGCAGTACTTC. This sequence joins TRBV10-2 and TRBJ2-7; 8 bases map to TRBD2. The germline V gene has CDR1 WSHSY and CDR2 SAAADI. V lost 10 bases to trimming and J lost 6 bases; unmatched junction nucleotides: 14. This CDR3 spans 14 amino acids.

The chain employs TRBV4-3 and TRBJ2-1; 9 nucleotides align to TRBD1. Germline lookup yields CDR1 LGHNA and CDR2 YSLEER. The CDR3 totals 16 residues. V trimming: 0 bases; J trimming: 4 bases; junction bases outside the gene matches: 4. The CDR3 DNA follows: TGCGCCAGCAGCCAAGAGGGGACAGGGACTTACAATGAGCAGTTCTTC. This encodes CASSQEGTGTYNEQFF.

The chain links TRBV6-6 to TRBJ1-3; D not resolved. V was shortened by 2 bases and J by 0 bases, with 8 bases between the two germline ends. Germline V CDR1 and CDR2: MNHNY, SVGAGI (reference sequence). The CDR3 loop spans 15 amino acids. The CDR3 region is CASSYRQHSGNTIYF. The DNA of the CDR3 is TGTGCCAGCAGTTACAGACAACACTCTGGAAACACCATATATTTT.

This clonotype was detected ten times or more. The chain has TRBV6-2 or TRBV6-3 and TRBJ1-1, with a possible D match to TRBD1 (5 bases). The CDR3 is 15 residues long. V shed 6 bases and J shed 1 base, with 15 bases lying between them. Germline loops: CDR1 MNHEY, CDR2 SVGEGT. This chain's CDR3 is CASSWTGTRNTEAFF. The DNA for the CDR3 is TGTGCCAGCAGCTGGACCGGGACGAGGAACACTGAAGCTTTCTTT.

This clonotype was observed at least ten times. The J gene is TRBJ1-3, the V gene TRBV18; D uncertain. This CDR3 contains 11 residues. Germline V CDR1 and CDR2: KGHSH, LQKENI. V was pared by 8 bases and J by 8 bases, with 10 bases between. The CDR3 DNA reads TGTGCCAGCAGCCCCGGGGACACCATATATTTT. Encoded protein: CASSPGDTIYF.

This clonotype was recorded many times. The V call is TRBV28, the J call TRBJ2-5; possible D gene TRBD2, 5 bases. Trimming left V 2 bases short and J 4 bases short, with 14 bases between. This CDR3 region has 15 residues. Germline CDR1 MDHEN, CDR2 SYDVKM. CDR3 nucleotide sequence: TGTGCCAGCAGTTTAAGCGGATCTGGTGGAGAGACCCAGTACTTC. It codes for CASSLSGSGGETQYF.

This clonotype was observed a few times. The chain couples TRBV12-3 or TRBV12-4 to TRBJ1-5; D is undetermined. V was shortened by 3 bases and J by 0 bases, with 6 bases between the two germline ends. This CDR3 has 14 residues. The CDR3 is CASSLINSNQPQHF. CDR3 DNA sequence: TGTGCCAGCAGTTTGATTAATAGCAATCAGCCCCAGCATTTT.

V is TRBV5-1 and J is TRBJ2-1, with D unclear. Germline-derived CDR1 and CDR2 are SGHRS and YFSETQ. This CDR3 is 11 amino acids long. V gave up 6 bases and J gave up 9 bases, with 10 bases separating them. CDR3 amino acids: CASTRGSEQFF. The CDR3 coding sequence is TGCGCCAGCACTAGAGGATCTGAGCAGTTCTTC. Based on the CDR3 plus reference TRBV5-1 and TRBJ2-1, the full variable domain is KAGVTQTPRYLIKTRGQQVTLSCSPISGHRSVSWYQQTPGQGLQFLFEYFSETQRNKGNFPGRFSGRQFSNSRSEMNVSTLELGDSALYLCASTRGSEQFFGPGTRLTVL.

The chain links TRBV29-1 to TRBJ2-1; TRBD2 aligns across 7 bases. Trimming took 5 bases from V and 14 from J; bases not matched to a gene: 12. This CDR3 is built from 12 residues. Germline V CDR1 and CDR2: SQVTM, ANQGSEA. The CDR3 reads CSVTLSGSGKFF. In nucleotides, the CDR3 is TGCAGCGTTACCCTTTCAGGGAGCGGGAAGTTCTTC.

Here the CDR3 reads CASSPPRSGGLSYEQYF. Here the CDR3 DNA reads TGTGCCAGCTCACCACCTAGGAGCGGGGGCCTCTCCTACGAGCAGTACTTC. The V and J genes are TRBV18 and TRBJ2-7, with TRBD2 matching over 8 bases. Germline trimming cut 0 bases from V and 0 bases from J; bases unmatched to any gene: 7. Germline CDR1 is KGHSH and CDR2 is LQKENI. The CDR3 has 17 amino acids.

This clonotype has a count of ten or more. V gene TRBV3-1 combines with J gene TRBJ2-3; the match to TRBD2 covers 10 bases. Looked up from germline, CDR1 is LGHDT and CDR2 is YNNKEL (reference sequence). The length of the CDR3 is 15 residues. V was clipped by 3 bases and J by 7 bases; unmatched bases: 7. CDR3 in amino acids: CASSHLAGVPHTQYF. CDR3 sequence (DNA): TGTGCCAGCAGCCACCTAGCGGGGGTTCCTCATACGCAGTATTTT.

In DNA, the CDR3 is TGCGCCAGCAGCCATCAGGGACAGGGCACCGGACACTATTCACCCCTCCACTTT. Its protein product is CASSHQGQGTGHYSPLHF. The V gene is TRBV4-1, the J gene TRBJ1-6; 9 bases are shared with TRBD1. Trimming at V came to 3 bases and at J to 8 bases, leaving 14 bases not matched to a gene. The CDR3 has 18 amino acids. Germline V gene data show CDR1 as MGHRA and CDR2 as YSYEKL.

This clonotype has a count of ten or more. The chain carries TRBV28 and TRBJ1-1; D is unresolved. The germline V gene encodes CDR1 MDHEN and CDR2 SYDVKM. V was clipped by 2 bases and J by 4 bases, with 5 bases between them. This CDR3 is built from 12 residues. The CDR3 here is CASSLTFTEAFF. The CDR3 nucleotides read TGTGCCAGCAGTTTAACGTTCACTGAAGCTTTCTTT.

In this sample, this clonotype turned up many times. V and J are TRBV20-1 and TRBJ2-5; possibly TRBD1 for D (6 bases). Germline V lookup: CDR1 DFQATT, CDR2 SNEGSKA (reference sequence). The CDR3 contains 12 residues. The CDR3 loop is CSLNGGGETQYF. The DNA of the CDR3 is TGCAGCCTTAATGGGGGCGGGGAGACCCAGTACTTC.

In its sample, this clonotype was seen many times. This chain connects TRBV27 to TRBJ2-1; TRBD1 might be the D (5 bases). Looked up from germline, CDR1 is MNHEY and CDR2 is SMNVEV (reference sequence). This CDR3 has 14 amino acids. The V end lost 6 bases, the J end lost 2 bases, and 11 bases lay between the germline ends. The DNA of the CDR3 is TGTGCCAGCAGCAAGACAGTGACCTACAATGAGCAGTTCTTC. Its protein product is CASSKTVTYNEQFF.

This clonotype has a count of ten or more. The genes are TRBV12-3 or TRBV12-4 and TRBJ2-5; D call uncertain. This CDR3 spans 13 amino acids. The ends were cut back, 6 bases at V and 5 bases at J, with 13 bases in the middle. CDR3 region: CASSSRNGETQYF. The CDR3 DNA reads as TGTGCCAGCAGCTCACGAAACGGGGAGACCCAGTACTTC.

V usage is TRBV7-6 and J usage is TRBJ2-2; D is possibly TRBD1 (7 bases). CDR3 length: 15 residues. Deletions cut 5 bases from V and 5 bases from J, with 15 bases between. Germline-derived CDR1 and CDR2 are SGHVS and FNYEAQ. CDR3 in amino acids: CASSPRRGQTGELFF. In nucleotides, the CDR3 is TGTGCCAGCAGCCCCCGGAGGGGGCAGACCGGGGAGCTGTTTTTT.

This clonotype showed up many times. The rearrangement joins TRBV7-2 to TRBJ2-5; unclear D gene. Germline V gene data show CDR1 as SGHTA and CDR2 as FQGNSA. V lost 6 bases and J 2 bases, leaving 16 bases between the germline ends. CDR3 length equals 15 residues. The CDR3: CASSSHLQRQETQYF. CDR3 bases: TGTGCCAGCAGTTCGCATCTTCAGAGACAAGAGACCCAGTACTTC.

At least ten counts were recorded for this clonotype. The V gene is TRBV6-6, the J gene TRBJ2-1; no clear D. The V and J ends lost 2 bases and 6 bases respectively, with 14 bases between them. This CDR3 is built from 15 residues. CDR1 is MNHNY and CDR2 is SVGAGI in the germline V gene (reference sequence). The CDR3, as DNA: TGTGCCAGCAGTTACCTCGCGGCAGCTCGCAATGAGCAGTTCTTC. It yields the protein CASSYLAAARNEQFF.

In its sample, this clonotype was seen many times. CDR3 sequence (DNA): TGTGCCAGCAGTACCCGTGGCCGGGGGCAATGGGATGGCTACACCTTC. Its translation: CASSTRGRGQWDGYTF. The gene calls are TRBV6-2 or TRBV6-3 and TRBJ1-2; D perhaps matches TRBD1 (6 bases). The CDR3 has 16 residues. Germline V gives CDR1 MNHEY, CDR2 SVGEGT. V dropped 5 bases and J dropped 6 bases, with 22 bases sitting between them.

This clonotype was seen a few times. The chain joins TRBV18 to TRBJ1-5; D unclear. This CDR3 has 15 amino acids. Germline assignment: CDR1 KGHSH and CDR2 LQKENI. Trimming shortened V by 3 bases and J by 0 bases, and 9 bases separated the two germline ends. CDR3 DNA sequence: TGTGCCAGCTCACCTACGGCAAATAGCAATCAGCCCCAGCATTTT. It yields the protein CASSPTANSNQPQHF.

V usage is TRBV2 and J usage is TRBJ2-5; possible D gene TRBD2, 6 bases. This CDR3 region has 16 residues. Germline CDR1 is SNHLY and CDR2 is FYNNEI. V was clipped by 2 bases and J by 2 bases, with 15 bases between them. The CDR3 loop is CASSETGGISQETQYF. CDR3 in DNA: TGTGCCAGCAGTGAAACCGGCGGGATAAGTCAAGAGACCCAGTACTTC.

There are many counts of this clonotype. The rearrangement links TRBV12-3 or TRBV12-4 to TRBJ2-1, with unresolved D. The CDR3 is made up of 13 amino acids. V lost 2 bases, J lost 6 bases, and 8 bases lay in between. CDR3 residues: CASSLSSSNEQFF. CDR3 DNA: TGTGCCAGCAGTTTATCTAGTAGCAATGAGCAGTTCTTC.